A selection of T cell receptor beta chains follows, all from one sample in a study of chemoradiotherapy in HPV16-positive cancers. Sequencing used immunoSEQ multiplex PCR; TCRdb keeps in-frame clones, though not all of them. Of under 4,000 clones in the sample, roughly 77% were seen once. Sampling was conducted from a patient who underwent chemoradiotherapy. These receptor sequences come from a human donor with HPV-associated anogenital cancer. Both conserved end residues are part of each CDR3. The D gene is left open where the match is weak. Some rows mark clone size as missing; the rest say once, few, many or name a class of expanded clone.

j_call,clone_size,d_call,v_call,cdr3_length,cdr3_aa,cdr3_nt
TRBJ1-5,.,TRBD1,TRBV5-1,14,CASSQGGSNQPQHF,TGCGCCAGCAGCCAGGGGGGGTCCAATCAGCCCCAGCATTTT
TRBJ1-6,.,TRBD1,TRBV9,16,CASSVQGEASNSPLHF,TGTGCCAGCAGCGTGCAGGGGGAGGCTTCGAATTCACCCCTCCACTTT
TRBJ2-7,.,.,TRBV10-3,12,CAIGDSAYEQYF,TGTGCCATCGGCGACAGCGCCTACGAGCAGTACTTC
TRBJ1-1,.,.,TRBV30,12,CAWKDRNTEAFF,TGTGCCTGGAAGGACCGGAACACTGAAGCTTTCTTT
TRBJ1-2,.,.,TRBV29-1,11,CSVEAHYGYTF,TGCAGCGTTGAAGCCCACTATGGCTACACCTTC
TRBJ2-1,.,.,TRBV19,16,CASSMGRGGSYNEQFF,TGTGCCAGTAGTATGGGGAGGGGGGGGTCCTACAATGAGCAGTTCTTC
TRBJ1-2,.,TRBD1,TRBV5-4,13,CASSAKDRVGYTF,TGTGCCAGCAGCGCAAAGGACAGGGTTGGCTACACCTTC
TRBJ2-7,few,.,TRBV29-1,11,CSVVWGTEQYF,TGCAGCGTTGTATGGGGCACAGAGCAGTACTTC
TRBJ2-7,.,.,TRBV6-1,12,CASSPNFDSACF,TGTGCCAGCAGTCCGAACTTTGACAGCGCGTGCTTC
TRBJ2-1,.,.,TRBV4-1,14,CASSQPGQMDEQFF,TGCGCCAGCAGCCAGCCGGGTCAAATGGATGAGCAGTTCTTC
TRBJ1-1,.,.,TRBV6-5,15,CASSYGPNLEPEAFF,TGTGCCAGCAGTTACGGTCCCAACTTAGAACCTGAAGCTTTCTTT
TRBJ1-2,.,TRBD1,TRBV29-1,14,CSVARGQGNYGYTF,TGCAGCGTTGCCCGCGGACAGGGAAACTATGGCTACACCTTC
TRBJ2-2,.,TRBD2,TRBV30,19,CAWSQWASGGAGSTGELFF,TGTGCCTGGAGTCAATGGGCGAGCGGGGGGGCGGGGAGCACCGGGGAGCTGTTTTTT
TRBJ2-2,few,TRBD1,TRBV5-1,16,CASSSGTELNTGELFF,TGCGCCAGCAGCTCTGGGACAGAGCTGAACACCGGGGAGCTGTTTTTT
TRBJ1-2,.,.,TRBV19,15,CASSHGRIANYGYTF,TGTGCCAGTAGTCACGGACGGATAGCTAACTATGGCTACACCTTC
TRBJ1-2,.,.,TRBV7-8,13,CASSSQPRDGYTF,TGTGCCAGCAGCTCCCAACCGCGAGATGGCTACACCTTC
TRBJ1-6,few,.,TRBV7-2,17,CASSLAGRDNDNSPLHF,TGTGCCAGCAGCTTAGCTGGTCGGGACAATGATAATTCACCCCTCCACTTT
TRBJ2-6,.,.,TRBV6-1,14,CASSLISGANVLTF,TGTGCCAGCAGTTTGATCTCTGGGGCCAACGTCCTGACTTTC
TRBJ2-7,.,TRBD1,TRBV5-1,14,CASSWGQLSPEQYF,TGCGCCAGCAGCTGGGGACAGTTATCCCCCGAGCAGTACTTC
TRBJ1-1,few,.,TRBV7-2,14,CASSLRQRNTEAFF,TGTGCCAGCAGCCTGAGACAGAGGAACACTGAAGCTTTCTTT
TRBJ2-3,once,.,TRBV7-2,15,CASSFAGPGSNTQYF,TGTGCCAGCAGCTTCGCCGGGCCAGGCTCTAATACGCAGTATTTT
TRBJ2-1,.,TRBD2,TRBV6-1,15,CASSEWAGGNNEQFF,TGTGCCAGCAGTGAATGGGCGGGGGGAAACAATGAGCAGTTCTTC
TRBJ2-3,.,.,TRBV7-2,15,CASSLVGGPTDTQYF,TGTGCCAGCAGCTTAGTTGGCGGACCCACAGATACGCAGTATTTT
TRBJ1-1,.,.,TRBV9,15,CASSPDQGQNTEAFF,TGTGCCAGCAGCCCGGACCAGGGTCAGAACACTGAAGCTTTCTTT
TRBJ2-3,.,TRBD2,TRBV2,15,CASLPLAGGTDTQYF,TGTGCCAGCCTTCCTCTAGCGGGGGGCACAGATACGCAGTATTTT
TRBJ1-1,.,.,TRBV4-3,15,CASSRKRRTNTEAFF,TGCGCCAGCAGCCGAAAGAGGCGGACGAACACTGAAGCTTTCTTT
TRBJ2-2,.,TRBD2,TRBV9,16,CASSVEGGGFTGELFF,TGTGCCAGCAGCGTAGAAGGCGGGGGGTTCACCGGGGAGCTGTTTTTT
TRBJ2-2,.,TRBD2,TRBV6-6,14,CASRTSGGTGELFF,TGTGCCAGCAGGACTAGCGGGGGGACCGGGGAGCTGTTTTTT
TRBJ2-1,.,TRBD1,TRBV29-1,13,CSVLTGAYNEQFF,TGCAGCGTTTTGACAGGGGCCTACAATGAGCAGTTCTTC
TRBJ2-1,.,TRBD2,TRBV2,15,CASSESTSGLNEQFF,TGTGCCAGCAGTGAATCGACTAGCGGGCTCAATGAGCAGTTCTTC
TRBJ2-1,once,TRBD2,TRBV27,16,CASSFGSGETYNEQFF,TGTGCCAGCAGTTTTGGTAGCGGGGAGACCTACAATGAGCAGTTCTTC
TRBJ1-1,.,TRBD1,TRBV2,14,CASRPGQGATEAFF,TGTGCCAGCAGGCCAGGACAGGGGGCCACTGAAGCTTTCTTT
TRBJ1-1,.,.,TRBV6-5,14,CASSQTGPKMWAFF,TGTGCCAGCAGTCAGACGGGACCCAAAATGTGGGCTTTCTTT
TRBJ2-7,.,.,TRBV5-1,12,CASSLVSYEQYF,TGCGCCAGCAGCTTGGTATCGTACGAGCAGTACTTC
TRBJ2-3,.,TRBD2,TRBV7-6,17,CASSLGGGALPADTQYF,TGTGCCAGCAGCTTAGGCGGGGGGGCGTTACCTGCAGATACGCAGTATTTT
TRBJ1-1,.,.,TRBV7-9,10,CASGGTEAFF,TGTGCCAGCGGGGGCACTGAAGCTTTCTTT
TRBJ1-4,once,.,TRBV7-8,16,CASSLATGRGGEKLFF,TGTGCCAGCAGCTTAGCGACGGGGAGGGGTGGTGAAAAACTGTTTTTT
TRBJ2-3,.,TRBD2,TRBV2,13,CASRETSFSTQYF,TGTGCCAGCAGAGAGACTAGCTTCTCGACGCAGTATTTT
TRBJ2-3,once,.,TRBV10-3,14,CAIRGAFVTDTQYF,TGTGCCATTAGGGGGGCATTCGTCACAGATACGCAGTATTTT
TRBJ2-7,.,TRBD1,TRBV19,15,CASSLATGQTYEQYF,TGTGCCAGTAGTCTTGCGACGGGACAGACCTACGAGCAGTACTTC
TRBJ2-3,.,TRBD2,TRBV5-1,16,CASSLSTSGYTDTQYF,TGCGCCAGCAGCTTGTCGACTAGCGGGTACACAGATACGCAGTATTTT
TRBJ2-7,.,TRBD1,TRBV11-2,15,CASSSRTGSAHEQYF,TGTGCCAGCAGCTCCCGGACAGGGTCGGCCCACGAGCAGTACTTC
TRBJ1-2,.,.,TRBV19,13,CASSISGLYGYTF,TGTGCCAGTAGTATCTCGGGGTTGTATGGCTACACCTTC
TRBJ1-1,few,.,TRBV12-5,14,CASGLETGNTEAFF,TGTGCTAGTGGTTTGGAGACAGGGAACACTGAAGCTTTCTTT
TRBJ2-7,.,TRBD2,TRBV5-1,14,CASSTGTSKYEQYF,TGCGCCAGCAGTACCGGGACTAGCAAGTACGAGCAGTACTTC
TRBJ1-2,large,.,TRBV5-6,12,CASSLPRVGYTF,TGTGCCAGCAGCTTGCCCAGGGTGGGCTACACCTTC
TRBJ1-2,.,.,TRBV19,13,CASSPQGSYGYTF,TGTGCCAGTAGTCCCCAGGGATCGTATGGCTACACCTTC